The 2 T cell receptor beta chains below were found in one sample sequenced in a study of T cell changes during pregnancy in multiple sclerosis. Sequencing was performed with immunoSEQ multiplex PCR; in TCRdb, only in-frame clones are kept and a portion is missing. The sample lists 10,000 or so clones, around 80% occurring once. The sample was CD8+ T cells from peripheral blood mononuclear cells, taken in the third trimester of pregnancy. Receptors originate from a female donor in good health, enrolled as a control in a pregnancy study.

The chain has TRBV6-1 and TRBJ1-6; the match to TRBD1 covers 7 bases. V lost 5 bases to trimming and J lost 0 bases; unmatched junction nucleotides: 1. Germline values: CDR1 MNHNS, CDR2 SASEGT. The CDR3 extends over 15 amino acids. The CDR3 region is CASSPGGSYNSPLHF. As DNA, the CDR3 is TGTGCCAGCAGTCCAGGGGGCTCCTATAATTCACCCCTCCACTTT.

The rearrangement joins TRBV6-4 to TRBJ2-1, with D perhaps TRBD1 (6 bases). Trimming stripped 0 bases from V and 4 bases from J, with 13 bases between. The CDR3 is 16 residues long. CDR1 is MRHNA, CDR2 SNTAGT, per germline. Written as DNA, the CDR3 is TGTGCCAGCAGTGACTCGATGGGGGCTCCGTACAATGAGCAGTTCTTC. It translates to CASSDSMGAPYNEQFF.